This T cell receptor beta chain emerged from a study of blood T cell repertoires in COVID-19. Clones were read by immunoSEQ multiplex PCR, and TCRdb kept only the in-frame ones, dropping some. This sample has some 170,000 clones; approximately 80% occur once, and the top ten carry about a tenth. Germline lookup yields CDR1 MNHEY and CDR2 SVGAGI. Between the trimmed V and J ends, which lost 4 bases and 6 bases, there was a span of 12 bases. The CDR3 extends over 14 amino acids. This sequence was found in a human donor in a cohort sampled during active COVID-19. The gene calls are TRBV6-5 and TRBJ1-4, with D tentatively TRBD1 (6 bases). The sequenced sample consisted of peripheral blood. For the CDR3, the DNA is TGTGCCAGCAGTTCTCAGGGGAACCATGAAAAACTGTTTTTT. Protein sequence: CASSSQGNHEKLFF.